These 8 T cell receptor beta chains were sequenced from one sample in a study of cytomegalovirus exposure and HLA in healthy donors. PCR amplification relied on 60 Vbeta primers (plus 13 Jbeta primers). Here immunoSEQ multiplex PCR was the method, and the copy in TCRdb shows in-frame clones only, minus some. In the table there are about 180,000 clones, around 79% of which are singletons. Sequenced input: PBMCs. The origin of the receptors is a woman in her thirties or forties in good health and CMV-seronegative.

This sequence joins TRBV7-2 and TRBJ2-3, with TRBD1 matching over 9 bases. Germline V gene lookup returns CDR1 SGHTA and CDR2 FQGNSA. The CDR3 length is 15 residues. V trimming: 3 bases; J trimming: 2 bases; junction bases outside the gene matches: 3. The chain's CDR3 is CASSFDRGNTDTQYF. The CDR3 region has the DNA TGTGCCAGCAGCTTCGACAGGGGGAACACAGATACGCAGTATTTT.

This sequence joins TRBV28 and TRBJ1-2; weak D call: TRBD1 (5 bases). Germline CDR1 is MDHEN and CDR2 is SYDVKM. The length of the CDR3 is 14 residues. Trimming took 8 bases from V and 5 from J, leaving 18 bases between them. The CDR3 DNA reads as TGTGCCAGCGTCGGCGTGGGGCGCGAATATGGCTACACCTTC. This translates into CASVGVGREYGYTF.

The chain employs TRBV19 and TRBJ2-7; 10 bases agree with TRBD2. V lost 1 base, J lost 5 bases, and 2 bases stayed unmatched. Germline-derived CDR1 and CDR2 are LNHDA and SQIVND (reference sequence). This CDR3 is 14 amino acids long. The CDR3 spells CASSIASGSNEQYF. CDR3 nucleotide sequence: TGTGCCAGTAGTATAGCTAGCGGGAGTAACGAGCAGTACTTC.

The chain employs TRBV6-6 and TRBJ2-2; D not resolved. Looked up from germline, CDR1 is MNHNY and CDR2 is SVGAGI (reference sequence). Trimming left V 4 bases short and J 5 bases short, with 8 bases between. The CDR3 has 13 residues. The CDR3 sequence is CASSWQMTGELFF. The DNA of the CDR3 is TGTGCCAGCAGTTGGCAGATGACCGGGGAGCTGTTTTTT.

The J gene is TRBJ2-2, the V gene TRBV29-1; 7 positions match TRBD1. The CDR3 runs to 14 residues. Germline values: CDR1 SQVTM, CDR2 ANQGSEA. V shed 4 bases and J 0 bases; nucleotides not matched to a gene: 2. Here the CDR3 DNA reads TGCAGCGTTGCCGGGACAGCGAACACCGGGGAGCTGTTTTTT. As protein: CSVAGTANTGELFF.

CDR3 protein: CASSPPGTGVNTQYF. CDR3 DNA: TGTGCCAGCAGCCCCCCGGGGACAGGGGTTAATACGCAGTATTTT. V usage is TRBV5-6 and J usage is TRBJ2-3, with 10 bases fitting TRBD1. CDR3 length equals 15 residues. The ends lost 4 bases at V and 7 bases at J; junction bases unmatched: 9. Germline CDR1 SGHDT, CDR2 YYEEEE.

V and J are TRBV7-3 and TRBJ2-2; 9 bases align to TRBD2. This CDR3 is 21 amino acids long. Germline loops: CDR1 SGHTA, CDR2 FQGTGA. V shed 6 bases, J shed 1 base, and the junction held 21 bases outside the gene matches. The CDR3 sequence is CASRPLGAGGPNVKNTGELFF. The CDR3 coding sequence is TGTGCCAGCAGACCTTTAGGTGCGGGAGGGCCGAACGTTAAGAACACCGGGGAGCTGTTTTTT.

V is TRBV5-8 and J is TRBJ2-7; tentative D call: TRBD1 (8 bases). CDR1 and CDR2 from the germline V gene are SGHTS and YDEGEE. Trimming took off 6 bases at V and 5 bases at J, with 21 bases between the two ends. This CDR3 is 15 amino acids long. CDR3 in amino acids: CASTLTGGEFHEQYF. CDR3 nucleotide sequence: TGTGCCAGCACCCTCACAGGGGGGGAGTTCCACGAGCAGTACTTC.